These 4 T cell receptor beta chains share one sample of origin, sequenced in a study of blood T cell repertoires in COVID-19 (TCRdb year 2020). Library method: the immunoSEQ multiplex PCR assay. Imported from immuneACCESS, the table was reduced by TCRdb to in-frame sequences with V and J called. These copies leave out some clones; in studies compared against another copy, an unresolved V gene accounts for under half, and the cause of the remainder is not known. This sample gives 130,000 or so clones in total; over 75% of them show up just once. The ten largest clones take up 1.6% of the sample. The specimen sequenced was peripheral blood. All receptors derive from a human donor in a cohort sampled during active COVID-19.

The rearrangement links TRBV5-1 to TRBJ2-3; possibly TRBD1 for D (5 bases). Germline V gene data show CDR1 as SGHRS and CDR2 as YFSETQ. V lost 7 bases and J lost 5, with 14 bases in between. The CDR3 sequence is 13 residues long. The CDR3 DNA sequence: TGCGCCAGCTTCTGGGAAGGGGAAGATACGCAGTATTTT. As protein: CASFWEGEDTQYF. The full variable domain, in which reference TRBV5-1 and TRBJ2-3 provide the parts outside the CDR3, is KAGVTQTPRYLIKTRGQQVTLSCSPISGHRSVSWYQQTPGQGLQFLFEYFSETQRNKGNFPGRFSGRQFSNSRSEMNVSTLELGDSALYLCASFWEGEDTQYFGPGTRLTVL.

DNA of the CDR3: TGCAGTGCTAGTGTCGGCTTATTAGCGGGAAAAGATACGCAGTATTTT. Protein sequence: CSASVGLLAGKDTQYF. The chain joins TRBV20-1 to TRBJ2-3; the match to TRBD2 covers 8 bases. V lost 3 bases to trimming and J lost 5 bases; unmatched junction nucleotides: 13. Germline values: CDR1 DFQATT, CDR2 SNEGSKA (reference sequence). The length of the CDR3 is 16 residues.

The count of this clone is one. This sequence joins TRBV3-1 (or the pseudogene TRBV3-2) and TRBJ1-5; D unclear. Germline values: CDR1 LGHDT, CDR2 YNNKEL (reference sequence). With 2 bases removed from V and 9 bases from J, the gap between germline ends came to 23 bases. The CDR3 sequence is 17 residues long. CDR3: CASSQWGDGGVIPPQHF. CDR3 bases: TGTGCCAGCAGCCAATGGGGAGATGGCGGCGTAATTCCGCCCCAGCATTTT.

For this clone: Relative to the germline gene, one junction end is altered; a read error may explain this. The chain is built from TRBV14 and TRBJ1-6, with D unclear. Germline loops: CDR1 SGHDN, CDR2 FVKESK. The CDR3 runs to 14 residues. The chain's CDR3 is CASSFGSYNSPLHF. In DNA, the CDR3 is TGTGCCAGCAGTTTCGGGTCCTACAATTCACCCCTCCACTTT.